These 22 T cell receptor beta chains share one sample of origin, sequenced in a study of a mutant IDH1 vaccine in newly diagnosed glioma. Time point here: week 35, safety follow-up. Alongside topical imiquimod, each dose of vaccine comprised 300 ug of mutant IDH1 20-mer peptide. Repertoires were generated with immunoSEQ multiplex PCR, while TCRdb's copy carries only in-frame clones and drops some. Seen here are 35,000 to 45,000 clones, more than 80% observed once, and the top ten hold approximately 1.6%. These receptors lack a known antigen. The material sequenced was PBMCs, taken from a glioma patient whose treatment included an IDH1 peptide vaccine. The receptors shown here come from a man in his forties or fifties with glioma.

The chain links TRBV29-1 to TRBJ1-5; 8 nucleotides match TRBD1. The CDR3 consists of 13 residues. The germline V gene has CDR1 SQVTM and CDR2 ANQGSEA. The J segment lost 9 bases and the V segment lost 8 bases, leaving 12 bases of the junction unmatched. DNA for the CDR3: TGCAGCTTAGGACAGGGTCTAGGTGGGCCCCAGCATTTT. Protein product: CSLGQGLGGPQHF. Complete variable domain (other parts from reference TRBV29-1 and TRBJ1-5): SAVISQKPSRDICQRGTSLTIQCQVDSQVTMMFWYRQQPGQSLTLIATANQGSEATYESGFVIDKFPISRPNLTFSTLTVSNMSPEDSSIYLCSLGQGLGGPQHFGDGTRLSIL.

This clone was found a few times. The gene calls are TRBV28 and TRBJ1-2; no reliable D call. Looked up from germline, CDR1 is MDHEN and CDR2 is SYDVKM. This CDR3 has 13 residues. The V end lost 2 bases, the J end lost 2 bases, and 6 bases lay between the germline ends. The CDR3 here is CASSLEPNYGYTF. In DNA, the CDR3 is TGTGCCAGCAGTTTAGAGCCGAACTATGGCTACACCTTC.

The chain couples TRBV30 to TRBJ1-4; 7 bases fit TRBD1. CDR3 length: 13 residues. V gave up 1 base and J gave up 8 bases; unmatched junction bases: 4. Germline V gives CDR1 GTSNPN, CDR2 SVGIG (reference sequence). The CDR3 sequence is CAWSDGTVEKLFF. The CDR3 DNA sequence: TGTGCCTGGAGTGATGGGACAGTCGAAAAACTGTTTTTT.

The chain carries TRBV30 and TRBJ2-5; 10 nucleotides line up with TRBD2. Matching the DNA end better, TRBJ2-7 makes the J call doubtful. CDR3 size: 14 residues. The V gene's germline CDR1 is GTSNPN and CDR2 SVGIG (reference sequence). The CDR3: CAWSGTSGSYEQYF. In DNA, the CDR3 is TGTGCCTGGAGTGGGACTAGCGGCTCCTACGAGCAGTACTTC.

V and J are TRBV4-1 and TRBJ2-2, with 9 bases fitting TRBD1. The CDR3 consists of 15 residues. Germline assignment: CDR1 MGHRA and CDR2 YSYEKL. The ends lost 7 bases at V and 6 bases at J; junction bases unmatched: 9. CDR3: CASNYPGQGSGELFF. For the CDR3, the DNA is TGCGCCAGCAACTATCCGGGACAGGGCTCCGGGGAGCTGTTTTTT.

The CDR3 reads CASSPLRSSGNTIYF. In nucleotides, the CDR3 is TGTGCCAGCAGCCCCCTGAGATCCTCTGGAAACACCATATATTTT. The chain couples TRBV7-2 to TRBJ1-3; D is unresolved. The length of the CDR3 is 15 residues. Trimming left V 5 bases short and J 0 bases short, with 11 bases between. Germline loops: CDR1 SGHTA, CDR2 FQGNSA.

The chain carries TRBV2 and TRBJ2-3; D might be TRBD2 (5 bases). The V end was cut by 2 bases, the J end by 8 bases, with 11 bases between. The CDR3 is 13 amino acids. Germline V CDR1 and CDR2: SNHLY, FYNNEI. Here the CDR3 reads CASSERSSSTQYF. Written as DNA, the CDR3 is TGTGCCAGCAGTGAAAGGTCTAGCAGTACGCAGTATTTT.

This chain uses TRBV19 with TRBJ1-1; no definite D call. The CDR3 loop spans 15 amino acids. Germline V gene lookup returns CDR1 LNHDA and CDR2 SQIVND (reference sequence). V lost 7 bases, J lost 2 bases, and 17 bases lay in between. The CDR3 nucleotides are TGTGCCAGTACCGAGGGCGCGGGGATTAACACTGAAGCTTTCTTT. This codes for CASTEGAGINTEAFF.

This clone was seen only a few times. The chain combines TRBV5-1 with TRBJ2-7; a possible D gene is TRBD1 (6 bases). Trimming removed 2 bases at V and 2 bases at J, with 8 bases between. The CDR3 is 13 amino acids. CDR1 and CDR2 from the germline V gene are SGHRS and YFSETQ. This CDR3 reads CASSLQGTYEQYF. The DNA for the CDR3 is TGCGCCAGCAGCTTACAGGGAACCTACGAGCAGTACTTC. The full variable domain, rest sourced from reference TRBV5-1 and TRBJ2-7, is KAGVTQTPRYLIKTRGQQVTLSCSPISGHRSVSWYQQTPGQGLQFLFEYFSETQRNKGNFPGRFSGRQFSNSRSEMNVSTLELGDSALYLCASSLQGTYEQYFGPGTRLTVT.

The chain employs TRBV6-4 and TRBJ2-3, with a possible D match to TRBD2 (5 bases). Trimming pared 3 bases from V and 0 bases from J, leaving 7 bases between. The CDR3 spans 14 residues. The germline CDR1 and CDR2 sequences are MRHNA and SNTAGT. The CDR3 reads CASSEADSTDTQYF. The CDR3 DNA is TGTGCCAGCAGTGAAGCGGATAGCACAGATACGCAGTATTTT.

In its sample, this clone was seen a few times. The rearrangement links TRBV6-1 to TRBJ1-3, with 8 bases that match TRBD1. This CDR3 region has 15 residues. Per germline, CDR1 MNHNS and CDR2 SASEGT. V dropped 4 bases and J dropped 3; count of bases not matched to a gene: 5. CDR3 protein: CASSGTGTGGNTIYF. The CDR3 DNA is TGTGCCAGCAGTGGGACCGGGACAGGTGGAAACACCATATATTTT.

V and J are TRBV4-3 and TRBJ2-2, with unresolved D. Trimming left V 0 bases short and J 2 bases short, with 10 bases between. Germline values: CDR1 LGHNA, CDR2 YSLEER. The CDR3 consists of 16 residues. The CDR3 region has the DNA TGCGCCAGCAGCCAAGATATGGGGATTAACACCGGGGAGCTGTTTTTT. Translating gives CASSQDMGINTGELFF.

CDR3 protein: CASSEAGGLARYEQYF. CDR3 sequence (DNA): TGTGCCAGCAGTGAAGCGGGTGGGCTAGCGAGGTACGAGCAGTACTTC. The V call is TRBV6-1, the J call TRBJ2-7; a possible D gene is TRBD2 (6 bases). V gave up 0 bases and J gave up 4 bases, with 16 bases separating them. The germline V gene encodes CDR1 MNHNS and CDR2 SASEGT. This CDR3 is built from 16 residues.

The chain joins TRBV10-3 to TRBJ1-2, with D tentatively TRBD1 (5 bases). V dropped 2 bases and J dropped 5 bases, with 9 bases sitting between them. This CDR3 is built from 13 residues. Germline lookup yields CDR1 ENHRY and CDR2 SYGVKD. For the CDR3, the DNA is TGTGCCATCAGTGAGGGGGCAGGTTATGGCTACACCTTC. It specifies CAISEGAGYGYTF.

The chain is built from TRBV2 and TRBJ2-5; D uncertain. The CDR3 has 15 residues. Germline V lookup: CDR1 SNHLY, CDR2 FYNNEI. V lost 6 bases and J lost 4, with 18 bases in between. The CDR3: CASRLLGSGRETQYF. The CDR3 DNA is TGTGCCAGCAGACTTTTAGGGTCCGGAAGAGAGACCCAGTACTTC.

V is TRBV5-1 and J is TRBJ1-2, with D tentatively TRBD1 (5 bases). CDR1 is SGHRS and CDR2 is YFSETQ in the germline V gene. The germline V and J ends were trimmed by 0 bases and 6 bases, with 12 bases remaining between them. The CDR3 spans 14 residues. CDR3 in DNA: TGCGCCAGCAGCTTGGGATTTCGGGGGGATGGCTACACCTTC. It encodes CASSLGFRGDGYTF.

The chain couples TRBV15 to TRBJ2-7; a possible D gene is TRBD2 (6 bases). Germline V lookup: CDR1 LNHNV, CDR2 YYDKDF (reference sequence). The CDR3 contains 15 residues. The V end was cut by 3 bases, the J end by 2 bases, with 14 bases between. The CDR3 reads CATSRAPRGTYEQYF. The DNA for the CDR3 is TGTGCCACCAGCAGGGCTCCACGGGGGACCTACGAGCAGTACTTC.

The V and J genes are TRBV28 and TRBJ1-4; possibly TRBD1 for D (5 bases). This CDR3 region has 12 residues. Germline V lookup: CDR1 MDHEN, CDR2 SYDVKM. Trimming took 7 bases from V and 4 from J, leaving 7 bases between them. The CDR3: CASKGFNEKLFF. DNA of the CDR3: TGTGCCAGCAAGGGGTTTAATGAAAAACTGTTTTTT.

The CDR3 nucleotides are TGCAGCGCCAAAAGTCGGGTAGGGGGCACAGATACGCAGTATTTT. Protein product: CSAKSRVGGTDTQYF. The rearrangement links TRBV29-1 to TRBJ2-3, with a possible D match to TRBD1 (5 bases). V was pared by 7 bases and J by 1 base, with 18 bases between. Per germline, CDR1 SQVTM and CDR2 ANQGSEA. The CDR3 is 15 amino acids.

The chain recombines TRBV5-6 with TRBJ2-1; 8 bases are shared with TRBD1. The CDR3 runs 15 residues. Germline V gene lookup returns CDR1 SGHDT and CDR2 YYEEEE. V gave up 0 bases and J gave up 1 base; unmatched junction bases: 0. The CDR3 sequence: CASSLGTGSYNEQFF. The CDR3 nucleotides are TGTGCCAGCAGCTTGGGGACAGGGTCCTACAATGAGCAGTTCTTC. Full variable domain (outside the CDR3, taken from reference TRBV5-6 and TRBJ2-1): DAGVTQSPTHLIKTRGQQVTLRCSPKSGHDTVSWYQQALGQGPQFIFQYYEEEERQRGNFPDRFSGHQFPNYSSELNVNALLLGDSALYLCASSLGTGSYNEQFFGPGTRLTVL.

V gene TRBV29-1 combines with J gene TRBJ1-1, with no clear D. V was trimmed by 4 bases and J by 0 bases, leaving 12 bases between them. The length of the CDR3 is 14 residues. Germline V lookup: CDR1 SQVTM, CDR2 ANQGSEA. Written as DNA, the CDR3 is TGCAGCGTTGTATTAGCAGAGGTGAACACTGAAGCTTTCTTT. It yields the protein CSVVLAEVNTEAFF.

This clone was observed a single time. The gene calls are TRBV28 and TRBJ1-1, with D maybe TRBD1 (5 bases). CDR3 length: 16 residues. Germline V gene data show CDR1 as MDHEN and CDR2 as SYDVKM. The ends were cut back, 1 base at V and 5 bases at J, with 17 bases in the middle. In nucleotides, the CDR3 is TGTGCCAGCAGTTTATATGGGGCCGGTCTACCAACTGAAGCTTTCTTT. It codes for CASSLYGAGLPTEAFF.